This T cell receptor beta chain appears in the sequencing data of a study of T cells in Graves' hyperthyroidism and ophthalmopathy. Points from the study as a whole: A model of 13 V-J pairs discriminated ophthalmopathy from stable hyperthyroidism. Peripheral blood also featured most of the thyroid clonotypes expanded above 0.001.

V shed 3 bases and J 2 bases; nucleotides not matched to a gene: 6. Per the germline V gene, CDR1 is ENHRY and CDR2 is SYGVKD. This CDR3 spans 15 amino acids. Active moderate-to-severe ophthalmopathy, Clinical Activity Score at least 3, NOSPECS at least 4, under 3 months' duration. This clonotype came up a few times. Its target is not known. Using RNA transcripts as the source, TCR beta CDR3 regions were amplified. First-round RT-PCR targeting the TCR CDR3 was performed with the HTBI primer set. TCRdb analysed the multiplex PCR reads with MiXCR anew, one entry per CDR3 protein. The sample comprises some 350,000 distinct CDR3 sequences, nearly 15% of which are singletons, and roughly 19% rests with the top ten.

V is TRBV10-3 and J is TRBJ1-1, with 7 bases fitting TRBD1. Sequencing was performed on blood. The clonotype originates from a woman aged 60-75 years with Graves' ophthalmopathy. The CDR3: CAISDYGTANTEAFF. CDR3 sequence (DNA): TGTGCCATCAGTGACTACGGGACAGCAAACACTGAAGCTTTCTTT.